Reported below is one T cell receptor (beta chain). A library of TCRbeta sequences, prepared with unique molecular identifiers, was generated. TCRdb re-called the PCR reads with MiXCR, one entry per CDR3 protein. The sample includes 350,000 to 450,000 distinct CDR3 sequences, about 20% of them seen just once. This sample was included in a study of T-cell reconstitution after alpha-beta-depleted transplantation in children. The V gene end was trimmed by 3 bases and the J gene end by 11 bases; junction bases not matched to a gene: 9. Per the germline V gene, CDR1 is MRHNA and CDR2 is SNTAGT. There are 14 residues in the CDR3.

The V call is TRBV6-4, the J call TRBJ2-1, with 8 bases that match TRBD2. Sequenced here: PBMCs from the stem cell graft donor, sampled from the stem cell graft. The clonotype was recovered from a human donor who donated a stem cell graft to a child with acute myeloid leukemia. The CDR3 sequence: CASSELAEGRKQFF. The CDR3 DNA follows: TGTGCCAGCAGTGAACTAGCGGAAGGCAGGAAGCAGTTCTTC.